This T cell receptor beta chain was sequenced for a study of OX40 agonist ivuxolimab in advanced cancers. About the study: Three patients got partial responses; one had hepatocellular carcinoma and two had cutaneous melanoma.

Overall study results and limits: More expanded clones were seen, on average, in CD8+ T cells than in CD4+.

Researchers took blood at baseline, on cycle 4 day 1, and on cycle 7 day 1. About this clone: Its antigen remains unidentified.

The CDR3 extends over 13 amino acids. V was shortened by 5 bases and J by 6 bases, with 11 bases between the two germline ends. Germline CDR1 and CDR2: SGHRS and YFSETQ. Libraries were prepared by immunoSEQ multiplex PCR; TCRdb keeps only in-frame clonotypes and omits some of them. In the table there are roughly 56,000 clones, roughly 89% of which are singletons. The chain links TRBV5-1 to TRBJ2-2; a possible D gene is TRBD2 (6 bases). The sequencing used CD4+ or CD8+ T cells sorted from blood, collected in a trial of the OX40 agonist ivuxolimab. This TCR was recovered from an adult with an advanced solid tumor such as melanoma, head and neck, liver or kidney cancer. The DNA for the CDR3 is TGCGCCAGCAGGTTCATAGCGGCCGGGGAGCTGTTTTTT. This codes for CASRFIAAGELFF.